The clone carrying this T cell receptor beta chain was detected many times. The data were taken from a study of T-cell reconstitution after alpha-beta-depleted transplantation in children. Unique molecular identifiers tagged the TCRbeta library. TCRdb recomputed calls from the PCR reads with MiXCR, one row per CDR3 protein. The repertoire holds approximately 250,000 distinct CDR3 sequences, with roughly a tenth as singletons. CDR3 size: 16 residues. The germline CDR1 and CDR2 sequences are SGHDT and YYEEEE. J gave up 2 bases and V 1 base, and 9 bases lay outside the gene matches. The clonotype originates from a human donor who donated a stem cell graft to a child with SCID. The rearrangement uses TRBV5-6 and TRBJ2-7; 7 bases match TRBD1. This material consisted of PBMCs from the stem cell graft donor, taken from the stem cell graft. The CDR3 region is CASSLPPGGSPYEQYF. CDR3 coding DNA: TGTGCCAGCAGCTTGCCACCAGGGGGATCCCCCTACGAGCAGTACTTC.